These 18 T cell receptor beta chains came from one sample sequenced in a study of shared T cell receptors in the human thymus. Generated by immunoSEQ multiplex PCR, the TCRdb table keeps only in-frame clones and is missing some. The table has about 400,000 clones, roughly 94% seen once; the top ten hold about 0.02%. Sample: thymocytes. These receptors were taken from a human donor.

V and J are TRBV18 and TRBJ2-7; TRBD2 matches at 11 bases. The ends lost 8 bases at V and 2 bases at J; junction bases unmatched: 17. Germline V lookup: CDR1 KGHSH, CDR2 LQKENI. The CDR3 consists of 18 residues. DNA for the CDR3: TGTGCCAGCGCCTTAGGGACTAGCGGAACGACGAACACCTACGAGCAGTACTTC. It encodes CASALGTSGTTNTYEQYF.

The chain carries TRBV27 and TRBJ2-7; 14 nucleotides line up with TRBD2. The CDR3 spans 14 residues. V lost 8 bases, J lost 5 bases, and 5 bases stayed unmatched. The germline V gene has CDR1 MNHEY and CDR2 SMNVEV (reference sequence). CDR3 amino acids: CASPGTSGRNEQYF. As DNA, the CDR3 is TGTGCCAGCCCCGGGACTAGCGGGAGAAACGAGCAGTACTTC.

The chain is built from TRBV28 and TRBJ2-7; no clear D. This CDR3 has 13 residues. V lost 6 bases to trimming and J lost 2 bases, with 11 bases between them. Germline CDR1 reads MDHEN; CDR2 reads SYDVKM. CDR3 sequence reads: CASRKKLPYEQYF. In nucleotides, the CDR3 is TGTGCCAGCAGGAAAAAACTCCCCTACGAGCAGTACTTC.

The chain has TRBV4-3 and TRBJ1-1, with D possibly matching TRBD1 (5 bases). In germline, CDR1 is LGHNA, CDR2 YSLEER. The CDR3 sequence is 19 residues long. V dropped 1 base and J dropped 3 bases, with 24 bases sitting between them. The CDR3: CASSQGPALGRGGDTEAFF. The CDR3 bases are TGCGCCAGCAGCCAAGGGCCCGCCCTCGGGCGGGGCGGGGACACTGAAGCTTTCTTT.

This chain joins TRBV27 and TRBJ1-4, with D perhaps TRBD1 (5 bases). Per the germline V gene, CDR1 is MNHEY and CDR2 is SMNVEV (reference sequence). Trimming cost V 5 bases and J 2 bases, with 15 bases left between them. CDR3 length equals 16 residues. Written as DNA, the CDR3 is TGTGCCAGCAGTCTGTTCCAGGGTGCCACTAATGAAAAACTGTTTTTT. Translating gives CASSLFQGATNEKLFF.

This chain links TRBV9 with TRBJ2-1, with 7 positions matching TRBD2. CDR1 is SGDLS, CDR2 YYNGEE, per germline. This CDR3 has 15 amino acids. With V trimmed by 7 bases and J by 6 bases, 13 bases remained unmatched. In nucleotides, the CDR3 is TGTGCCAGCTCAGCGGGACCACGTTCATCCAATGAGCAGTTCTTC. Its protein is CASSAGPRSSNEQFF.

The chain is built from TRBV7-9 and TRBJ1-2, with 11 positions matching TRBD1. Trimming removed 5 bases from V and 2 bases from J; junction bases left unmatched: 7. Germline-derived CDR1 and CDR2 are SEHNR and FQNEAQ (reference sequence). The CDR3 runs to 16 residues. Here the CDR3 DNA reads TGTGCCAGCAGCGGGACCGGGACAGGGGGAAACTATGGCTACACCTTC. This gives the protein CASSGTGTGGNYGYTF.

J is TRBJ1-1 and V is TRBV27; possible D gene TRBD1, 5 bases. The ends were cut back, 4 bases at V and 4 bases at J, with 13 bases in the middle. The length of the CDR3 is 14 residues. Germline CDR1 and CDR2: MNHEY and SMNVEV (reference sequence). In nucleotides, the CDR3 is TGTGCCAGCAGTTGGTCTGCAAGGGGCACTGAAGCTTTCTTT. Amino acid sequence: CASSWSARGTEAFF.

The genes are TRBV6-6 and TRBJ2-1; the match to TRBD2 covers 7 bases. V was pared by 6 bases and J by 8 bases, with 13 bases of the junction left unmatched. This CDR3 spans 15 amino acids. Germline V gene lookup returns CDR1 MNHNY and CDR2 SVGAGI (reference sequence). The CDR3 loop is CASRGQETSLHEQFF. In nucleotides, the CDR3 is TGTGCCAGCAGGGGGCAAGAGACTAGCCTACATGAGCAGTTCTTC.

The CDR3 is CASSQDPRQQFF. CDR3 DNA: TGCGCCAGCAGCCAAGATCCACGACAGCAGTTCTTC. The rearrangement joins TRBV4-1 to TRBJ2-1; D unresolved. The CDR3 spans 12 residues. The V gene lost 0 bases and the J gene lost 11 bases, with 8 bases spanning the gap. Germline-derived CDR1 and CDR2 are MGHRA and YSYEKL.

The chain combines TRBV7-9 with TRBJ2-5; 8 bases match TRBD1. After removal of 1 base from V and 4 bases from J, the junction contained 5 bases not matched to a gene. Germline values: CDR1 SEHNR, CDR2 FQNEAQ (reference sequence). The CDR3 totals 15 residues. CDR3 loop: CASSLEWDRRETQYF. The CDR3 bases are TGTGCCAGCAGCTTAGAGTGGGACAGGAGAGAGACCCAGTACTTC.

The J gene is TRBJ2-7, the V gene TRBV5-1; tentatively, D is TRBD1 or TRBD2 (5 bases each). V was cut by 6 bases and J by 1 base, with 14 bases left in between. CDR1 and CDR2 (germline): SGHRS, YFSETQ. CDR3 length: 14 residues. Written as DNA, the CDR3 is TGCGCCAGCACGGGACGGGACGGGTCCTACGAGCAGTACTTC. It is translated as CASTGRDGSYEQYF.

This chain uses TRBV27 with TRBJ2-7; D ambiguous. The CDR3 loop spans 14 amino acids. Germline V lookup: CDR1 MNHEY, CDR2 SMNVEV (reference sequence). V lost 4 bases, J lost 3 bases, and 13 bases lay in between. The CDR3 loop reads CASSSRTPLYEQYF. CDR3 bases: TGTGCCAGCAGTTCCCGGACCCCCCTCTACGAGCAGTACTTC.

The chain carries TRBV30 and TRBJ1-1, with 12 bases that match TRBD1. CDR1 is GTSNPN, CDR2 SVGIG, per germline (reference sequence). The J segment lost 3 bases and the V segment lost 4 bases, leaving 3 bases of the junction unmatched. The CDR3 covers 14 residues. The CDR3 here is CAWNRDRGHTEAFF. The CDR3 nucleotides read TGTGCCTGGAACCGGGACAGGGGGCACACTGAAGCTTTCTTT.

The chain carries TRBV13 and TRBJ2-1; 10 positions match TRBD2. The J segment lost 7 bases and the V segment lost 1 base, leaving 10 bases of the junction unmatched. Germline CDR1 reads PRHDT; CDR2 reads FYEKMQ (reference sequence). This CDR3 comprises 17 residues. This CDR3 reads CASSLEASGRLGNEQFF. Written as DNA, the CDR3 is TGTGCCAGCAGCTTAGAGGCTAGCGGGAGACTGGGGAATGAGCAGTTCTTC.

The chain joins TRBV9 to TRBJ2-7; D may correspond to TRBD1 or TRBD2 (6 bases each). The germline V gene encodes CDR1 SGDLS and CDR2 YYNGEE. The CDR3 contains 14 residues. Trimming removed 4 bases at V and 6 bases at J, with 17 bases between. The CDR3 protein is CASSSSLRGREQYF. CDR3 DNA: TGTGCCAGCAGCTCCAGCTTACGGGGGCGCGAGCAGTACTTC.

The gene calls are TRBV11-2 and TRBJ2-7; TRBD2 aligns across 13 bases. In germline, CDR1 is SGHAT, CDR2 FQNNGV. Losses at the gene ends were 8 bases for V and 6 bases for J; bases not matched to a gene: 13. CDR3 size: 16 residues. Here the CDR3 reads CASCGTSGAPLSEQYF. CDR3 DNA: TGTGCCAGCTGCGGGACTAGCGGGGCCCCTCTTTCCGAGCAGTACTTC.

V usage is TRBV11-2 and J usage is TRBJ1-3; D may be TRBD1 (5 bases). CDR1 is SGHAT, CDR2 FQNNGV, per germline. The CDR3 sequence is 16 residues long. V shed 3 bases and J shed 3 bases, with 15 bases lying between them. The CDR3 bases are TGTGCCAGCAGCTTCTTACTGGATGGGGGTGGAAACACCATATATTTT. Translating gives CASSFLLDGGGNTIYF. Supplemented by reference TRBV11-2 and TRBJ1-3, the full variable domain reads EAGVAQSPRYKIIEKRQSVAFWCNPISGHATLYWYQQILGQGPKLLIQFQNNGVVDDSQLPKDRFSAERLKGVDSTLKIQPAKLEDSAVYLCASSFLLDGGGNTIYFGEGSWLTVV.